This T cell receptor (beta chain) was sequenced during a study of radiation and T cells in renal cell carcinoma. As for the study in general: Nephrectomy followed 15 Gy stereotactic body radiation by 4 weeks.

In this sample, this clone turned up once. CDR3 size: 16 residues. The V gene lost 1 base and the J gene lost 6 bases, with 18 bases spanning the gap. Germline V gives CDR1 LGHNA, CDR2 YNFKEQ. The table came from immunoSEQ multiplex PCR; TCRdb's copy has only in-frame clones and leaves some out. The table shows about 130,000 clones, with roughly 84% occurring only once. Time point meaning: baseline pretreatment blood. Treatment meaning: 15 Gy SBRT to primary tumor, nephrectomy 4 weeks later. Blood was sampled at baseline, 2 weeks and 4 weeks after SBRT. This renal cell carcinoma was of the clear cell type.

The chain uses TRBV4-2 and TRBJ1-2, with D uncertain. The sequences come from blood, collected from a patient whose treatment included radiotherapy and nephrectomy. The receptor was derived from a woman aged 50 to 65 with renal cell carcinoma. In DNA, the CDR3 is TGTGCCAGCAGCCAAGTACCACTTCCCATCCCCAATGGCTACACCTTC. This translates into CASSQVPLPIPNGYTF.